A single sample is the source of the 6 T cell receptor beta chains below, sequenced in a study of graft-versus-host responses after intestinal transplantation. What these receptors recognize is not known. The protocol was immunoSEQ multiplex PCR, while the TCRdb copy is restricted to in-frame clones and leaves out a portion. The table includes tens of thousands of clones, roughly nine tenths detected once. Material: unstimulated CD4+ T cells sorted from spleen or lymph node cells, obtained before intestinal transplant. These receptors came from a human donor who received an intestinal transplant.

This rearrangement joins TRBV19 to TRBJ1-5; possible D gene TRBD1, 5 bases. The CDR3 length is 16 residues. The V gene's germline CDR1 is LNHDA and CDR2 SQIVND (reference sequence). Trimming cost V 4 bases and J 2 bases, with 15 bases left between them. The CDR3 protein is CASSTETSRGNQPQHF. CDR3 DNA sequence: TGTGCCAGTAGTACCGAAACTAGCAGGGGCAATCAGCCCCAGCATTTT.

The genes are TRBV7-2 and TRBJ2-1; 11 bases agree with TRBD2. This CDR3 contains 17 residues. The trim removed 5 bases at V and 4 bases at J, leaving 10 bases unmatched. CDR1 and CDR2 from the germline V gene are SGHTA and FQGNSA. In nucleotides, the CDR3 is TGTGCCAGCAGCCACCCTAGCGGGGGGATTTTTTACAATGAGCAGTTCTTC. Translation gives CASSHPSGGIFYNEQFF.

The rearrangement uses TRBV5-1 and TRBJ2-3; 10 nucleotides match TRBD2. V was clipped by 5 bases and J by 6 bases; unmatched bases: 6. CDR1 and CDR2 from the germline V gene are SGHRS and YFSETQ. The CDR3 contains 14 residues. CDR3 sequence reads: CASRSSGGSDTQYF. DNA of the CDR3: TGCGCCAGCAGATCTAGCGGGGGCAGTGATACGCAGTATTTT. The full variable domain, its missing parts supplied by reference TRBV5-1 and TRBJ2-3, is KAGVTQTPRYLIKTRGQQVTLSCSPISGHRSVSWYQQTPGQGLQFLFEYFSETQRNKGNFPGRFSGRQFSNSRSEMNVSTLELGDSALYLCASRSSGGSDTQYFGPGTRLTVL.

J is TRBJ2-7 and V is TRBV11-2; 9 bases align to TRBD2. V gave up 5 bases and J gave up 1 base; unmatched junction bases: 6. Per the germline V gene, CDR1 is SGHAT and CDR2 is FQNNGV. The CDR3 spans 15 residues. The chain's CDR3 is CASSLSTSGSYEQYF. In DNA, the CDR3 is TGTGCCAGCAGCCTTTCAACTAGCGGGTCCTACGAGCAGTACTTC.

The chain links TRBV6-1 to TRBJ1-5; 9 bases line up with TRBD1. V trimming: 6 bases; J trimming: 7 bases; junction bases outside the gene matches: 4. The CDR3 length is 13 residues. Germline lookup yields CDR1 MNHNS and CDR2 SASEGT. This CDR3 is CASRGTGNQPQHF. Here the CDR3 DNA reads TGTGCCAGCAGGGGGACAGGGAACCAGCCCCAGCATTTT.

This clone was picked up one time. The rearrangement links TRBV19 to TRBJ2-5, with D possibly TRBD1 on 5 matching bases. From germline, CDR1 is LNHDA and CDR2 SQIVND (reference sequence). Between the trimmed V and J ends, which lost 1 base and 1 base, there was a span of 13 bases. The CDR3 runs to 16 residues. The CDR3 here is CASSIVGLLGQETQYF. CDR3 in DNA: TGTGCCAGTAGTATAGTGGGGCTCCTAGGCCAAGAGACCCAGTACTTC.